This T cell receptor (beta chain) was found in a study of T cells after yellow fever vaccination. In its sample, this clonotype was seen a few times. The antigen remains undetermined. Study results and limitations: At approximately 95% for CD4 and around 91% for CD8, most primary-vaccination clones showed up again after the booster. Although most clonotypes did not, a small share appeared in both CD4 and CD8 compartments.

Template switching by 5'RACE produced TCR cDNA, adding a universal primer site and UMIs. Each CDR3 protein is one row after TCRdb ran MiXCR on the 5' RACE reads. This table holds under 550,000 distinct CDR3 sequences, less than 25% found once. The specimen comprised PBMCs, sampled roughly 20 days after the first yellow fever vaccination. The source is a man aged 18 to 35 who received the YFV17D yellow fever vaccine.

The CDR3 nucleotides are TGTGCCAGCAGGGGGCAGGGGTCCTATAATTCACCCCTCCACTTT. It translates to CASRGQGSYNSPLHF. The chain joins TRBV25-1 to TRBJ1-6, with a weak D call TRBD1 (6 bases). The CDR3 contains 15 residues. Germline CDR1 reads MGHDK; CDR2 reads SYGVNS. The V end lost 6 bases, the J end lost 1 base, and 10 bases lay between the germline ends.